Listed below are T cell receptor beta chains from one sample, sequenced in a study of cytomegalovirus exposure and HLA in healthy donors. Profiled with immunoSEQ multiplex PCR; TCRdb holds only in-frame clones, not every one. The sample is made up of 100,000 to 150,000 clones, and the top ten hold approximately 1.5% of it. What was sequenced was PBMCs. The receptors here all came from a woman in her 40s in good health and CMV-seronegative. The CDR3 runs from the conserved cysteine through the conserved F or W. The D gene is left open where the match is weak.

v_gene: TRBV11-2; j_gene: TRBJ2-3; d_gene: NA; CDR3aa: CASSLLQGSTDTQYF; CDR3nt: TGTGCCAGCAGCCTCTTACAGGGTAGCACAGATACGCAGTATTTT
v_gene: TRBV9; j_gene: TRBJ1-3; d_gene: TRBD1; CDR3aa: CASSPRTGLGGNTIYF; CDR3nt: TGTGCCAGCAGCCCCCGGACAGGGCTAGGAGGAAACACCATATATTTT
v_gene: TRBV7-2; j_gene: TRBJ1-1; d_gene: NA; CDR3aa: CASSAGGANTEAFF; CDR3nt: TGTGCCAGCAGCGCGGGGGGCGCGAACACTGAAGCTTTCTTT
v_gene: TRBV6-1; j_gene: TRBJ1-5; d_gene: TRBD1; CDR3aa: CATRTGNGQPQHF; CDR3nt: TGTGCCACTCGGACAGGGAATGGTCAGCCCCAGCATTTT
v_gene: TRBV28; j_gene: TRBJ2-1; d_gene: NA; CDR3aa: CASSPVPISSYNEQFF; CDR3nt: TGTGCCAGCAGTCCCGTTCCTATTTCCTCCTACAATGAGCAGTTCTTC
v_gene: TRBV27; j_gene: TRBJ1-2; d_gene: TRBD1; CDR3aa: CASTGQGNYGYTF; CDR3nt: TGTGCCAGCACCGGACAGGGAAACTATGGCTACACCTTC
v_gene: TRBV7-3; j_gene: TRBJ1-1; d_gene: NA; CDR3aa: CASSFGASNTEAFF; CDR3nt: TGTGCCAGCAGCTTCGGAGCCTCGAACACTGAAGCTTTCTTT
v_gene: TRBV7-2; j_gene: TRBJ1-4; d_gene: NA; CDR3aa: CASSLAMASTNEKLFF; CDR3nt: TGTGCCAGCAGCTTAGCAATGGCATCAACTAATGAAAAACTGTTTTTT
v_gene: TRBV4-1; j_gene: TRBJ2-5; d_gene: TRBD2; CDR3aa: CASSLTGRGDETQYF; CDR3nt: TGCGCCAGCAGCTTAACCGGGAGGGGGGACGAGACCCAGTACTTC
v_gene: TRBV29-1; j_gene: TRBJ1-1; d_gene: NA; CDR3aa: CSVLTGGIEAFF; CDR3nt: TGCAGCGTATTGACAGGCGGAATTGAAGCTTTCTTT
v_gene: TRBV7-3; j_gene: TRBJ1-3; d_gene: NA; CDR3aa: CASSSEGGNTIYF; CDR3nt: TGTGCCAGCAGCTCGGAGGGTGGAAACACCATATATTTT
v_gene: TRBV6-6; j_gene: TRBJ1-2; d_gene: NA; CDR3aa: CASSYYGGGISGYTF; CDR3nt: TGTGCCAGCAGTTACTACGGGGGGGGGATAAGCGGCTACACCTTC
v_gene: TRBV27; j_gene: TRBJ2-3; d_gene: NA; CDR3aa: CASRGEGSGTDTQYF; CDR3nt: TGTGCCAGCAGGGGAGAAGGTAGCGGCACAGATACGCAGTATTTT
v_gene: TRBV9; j_gene: TRBJ2-3; d_gene: TRBD2; CDR3aa: CASSRTTSGGADTQYF; CDR3nt: TGTGCCAGCAGCCGAACCACTAGCGGGGGGGCAGATACGCAGTATTTT
v_gene: TRBV15; j_gene: TRBJ2-1; d_gene: TRBD2; CDR3aa: CATSRGGTSGYNEQFF; CDR3nt: TGTGCCACCAGCAGAGGCGGGACTAGCGGTTACAATGAGCAGTTCTTC
v_gene: TRBV5-1; j_gene: TRBJ2-2; d_gene: TRBD2; CDR3aa: CASSPGLAGNTGELFF; CDR3nt: TGCGCCAGCAGCCCAGGACTAGCGGGGAACACCGGGGAGCTGTTTTTT
v_gene: TRBV5-6; j_gene: TRBJ1-6; d_gene: TRBD1; CDR3aa: CASRERTGGYNSPLHF; CDR3nt: TGTGCCAGCAGAGAAAGGACAGGAGGTTATAATTCACCCCTCCACTTT
v_gene: TRBV7-2; j_gene: TRBJ1-6; d_gene: TRBD1; CDR3aa: CASSRDRIFSPLHF; CDR3nt: TGTGCCAGCAGCAGGGACAGGATCTTTTCACCCCTCCACTTT
v_gene: TRBV28; j_gene: TRBJ1-1; d_gene: TRBD1; CDR3aa: CASSFRDRGPFF; CDR3nt: TGTGCCAGCAGCTTCCGGGACAGGGGACCTTTCTTT
v_gene: TRBV6-5; j_gene: TRBJ1-5; d_gene: NA; CDR3aa: CASSFRGGAQHF; CDR3nt: TGTGCCAGCAGTTTTAGGGGGGGGGCCCAGCATTTT
v_gene: TRBV7-8; j_gene: TRBJ1-6; d_gene: TRBD1; CDR3aa: CASSSGTGSSPLHF; CDR3nt: TGTGCCAGCAGCTCCGGGACAGGGAGTTCACCCCTCCACTTT
v_gene: TRBV7-3; j_gene: TRBJ2-2; d_gene: TRBD2; CDR3aa: CASSSTSGGAIGELFF; CDR3nt: TGTGCCAGCAGCTCGACTAGCGGGGGGGCCATCGGGGAGCTGTTTTTT
v_gene: TRBV7-2; j_gene: TRBJ1-2; d_gene: NA; CDR3aa: CASSLMNTGHRTNYGYTF; CDR3nt: TGTGCCAGCAGCTTGATGAATACAGGCCACCGGACTAACTATGGCTACACCTTC
v_gene: TRBV7-2; j_gene: TRBJ1-6; d_gene: TRBD1; CDR3aa: CASRRDRVRSPLHF; CDR3nt: TGTGCCAGCAGGAGGGACAGGGTTCGATCACCCCTCCACTTT
v_gene: TRBV6-5; j_gene: TRBJ1-4; d_gene: NA; CDR3aa: CASSGGQLGEKLFF; CDR3nt: TGTGCCAGCAGTGGGGGACAATTGGGCGAAAAACTGTTTTTT
v_gene: TRBV10-3; j_gene: TRBJ2-6; d_gene: NA; CDR3aa: CAISVTGFSGANVLTF; CDR3nt: TGTGCCATCAGCGTTACAGGCTTCTCTGGGGCCAACGTCCTGACTTTC
v_gene: TRBV19; j_gene: TRBJ2-2; d_gene: TRBD1; CDR3aa: CASSPTGVDTGELFF; CDR3nt: TGTGCCAGTAGCCCGACAGGGGTAGACACCGGGGAGCTGTTTTTT
v_gene: TRBV29-1; j_gene: TRBJ1-1; d_gene: NA; CDR3aa: CSVGSGRAEAFF; CDR3nt: TGCAGCGTTGGATCGGGAAGGGCTGAAGCTTTCTTT
v_gene: TRBV6-4; j_gene: TRBJ2-5; d_gene: NA; CDR3aa: CARSRDSQETQYF; CDR3nt: TGTGCCAGAAGTCGGGATTCCCAAGAGACCCAGTACTTC
v_gene: TRBV28; j_gene: TRBJ1-2; d_gene: NA; CDR3aa: CASSLPGNGYTF; CDR3nt: TGTGCCAGCAGTTTGCCGGGAAATGGCTACACCTTC
v_gene: TRBV19; j_gene: TRBJ2-5; d_gene: NA; CDR3aa: CASSPYRARETQYF; CDR3nt: TGTGCCAGTAGCCCCTACAGGGCAAGGGAGACCCAGTACTTC
v_gene: TRBV7-9; j_gene: TRBJ2-1; d_gene: TRBD2; CDR3aa: CASSLTGGATNEQFF; CDR3nt: TGTGCCAGCAGCTTAACCGGGGGGGCGACAAATGAGCAGTTCTTC
v_gene: TRBV2; j_gene: TRBJ2-7; d_gene: TRBD1; CDR3aa: CASSEGADRAIYEQYF; CDR3nt: TGTGCCAGCAGTGAAGGGGCAGACAGGGCTATCTACGAGCAGTACTTC
v_gene: TRBV27; j_gene: TRBJ2-3; d_gene: TRBD1; CDR3aa: CASSSVPQGAQYF; CDR3nt: TGTGCCAGCAGTTCCGTTCCTCAGGGGGCGCAGTATTTT
v_gene: TRBV6-5; j_gene: TRBJ1-3; d_gene: NA; CDR3aa: CASMVRGGNTIYF; CDR3nt: TGTGCCAGCATGGTCAGGGGAGGAAACACCATATATTTT
v_gene: TRBV28; j_gene: TRBJ1-4; d_gene: TRBD1; CDR3aa: CASRTTGGEEKLFF; CDR3nt: TGTGCCAGCAGGACGACAGGGGGTGAAGAAAAACTGTTTTTT
v_gene: TRBV7-3; j_gene: TRBJ2-6; d_gene: NA; CDR3aa: CASSTELSGANVLTF; CDR3nt: TGTGCCAGCAGCACCGAGCTCTCTGGGGCCAACGTCCTGACTTTC
v_gene: TRBV5-1; j_gene: TRBJ1-1; d_gene: TRBD1; CDR3aa: CASSLETGEEAFF; CDR3nt: TGCGCCAGCAGCTTGGAGACAGGGGAGGAAGCTTTCTTT
v_gene: TRBV9; j_gene: TRBJ1-6; d_gene: TRBD1; CDR3aa: CASSETGGHSPLHF; CDR3nt: TGTGCCAGCAGCGAGACAGGGGGCCATTCACCCCTCCACTTT
v_gene: TRBV7-9; j_gene: TRBJ1-1; d_gene: NA; CDR3aa: CASSLRGGYKNTEAFF; CDR3nt: TGTGCCAGCAGCTTACGGGGGGGTTATAAGAACACTGAAGCTTTCTTT
v_gene: TRBV18; j_gene: TRBJ2-5; d_gene: TRBD1; CDR3aa: CASSRTGMETQYF; CDR3nt: TGTGCCAGCTCACGGACAGGGATGGAGACCCAGTACTTC
v_gene: TRBV25-1; j_gene: TRBJ1-1; d_gene: NA; CDR3aa: CASSVSGKGEAFF; CDR3nt: TGTGCCAGCAGTGTTTCAGGGAAGGGTGAAGCTTTCTTT
v_gene: TRBV5-1; j_gene: TRBJ2-1; d_gene: NA; CDR3aa: CASSQSLHTSLVVEQFF; CDR3nt: TGCGCCAGCAGCCAATCCCTGCATACTTCCCTGGTGGTGGAGCAGTTCTTC
v_gene: TRBV4-1; j_gene: TRBJ1-6; d_gene: TRBD1; CDR3aa: CASRAGTAYNSPLHF; CDR3nt: TGCGCCAGCCGGGCTGGGACAGCTTATAATTCACCCCTCCACTTT
v_gene: TRBV7-9; j_gene: TRBJ2-2; d_gene: TRBD2; CDR3aa: CASSSRLAGGNTGELFF; CDR3nt: TGTGCCAGCAGCAGCAGACTAGCGGGGGGGAACACCGGGGAGCTGTTTTTT
v_gene: TRBV7-2; j_gene: TRBJ1-3; d_gene: NA; CDR3aa: CASSLAWADSGNTIYF; CDR3nt: TGTGCCAGCAGCTTAGCGTGGGCAGACTCTGGAAACACCATATATTTT